The source of this T cell receptor beta chain is a study of OX40 agonist ivuxolimab in advanced cancers. With regard to the full study: The costimulatory receptor OX40 (CD134) was targeted by ivuxolimab, a fully human IgG2 agonistic monoclonal antibody. Intravenous ivuxolimab was administered to patients every 2 weeks at six dose levels: 0.01, 0.1, 0.3, 1.5, 3 and 10 mg/kg. The point of sequencing TCRbeta in the periphery was to test whether ivuxolimab changed TCR sequence diversity and drove clonal T-cell expansion. The paper describes the monotherapy dose-escalation part (N of about 47 patients) of the phase I trial of ivuxolimab. Prior anti-PD-1, anti-PD-L1 or anti-CTLA-4 therapy was permitted, and checkpoint inhibitors had been received by less than 45% of dose-escalation patients. Of the 50 or so patients in dose escalation, some 20 had hepatocellular carcinoma, approximately 15 had melanoma, 9 had renal cell carcinoma and 9 had head and neck cancer. In the dose-escalation cohort, more than 75% of patients were male, and the mean age was around 60 years, with a range of about 23 to 80. Three dose-escalation patients achieved partial responses, one with hepatocellular carcinoma and two with cutaneous melanoma.

Study-wide conclusions, independent of this receptor: Partial responders in the 0.1-3.0 mg/kg groups had among the lowest normalized peripheral clonal expansion, especially among CD8+ T cells. Clonal expansion of both CD4+ and CD8+ blood T cells was observed from baseline to week 6 at doses 0.1 to 3.0 mg/kg. Low levels of normalized T-cell clonal expansion were also seen in some nonresponding patients. Which antigens the clonally expanded peripheral T cells were specific for was not determined. After ivuxolimab, more expanded clones were found on average in CD8+ T cells than in CD4+ T cells.

For sequencing of the TCRbeta CDR3 region, genomic DNA was extracted from the sorted cells. The immunoSEQ Assay was used to sequence the TCRbeta CDR3 regions. Entries here come from immuneACCESS through TCRdb and include only in-frame sequences with V and J called. Some clones fail to appear in such tables; in the studies checked, an unresolved V gene covers under half of the shortfall, and the cause of the remainder is unknown. This sample gives roughly 34,000 clones in total; 84% of them show up just once. Together, the top ten hold approximately 1.8% of the sample. Of note for this clone: Its antigen is currently not known. Base qualities are not provided; no much larger clone lies one nucleotide away.

Patients with a history of autoimmune disease or receiving systemic immunosuppression were excluded from the trial. In every dose cohort, peripheral blood was drawn for TCR sequencing at baseline, cycle 4 day 1, and cycle 7 day 1. Samples were obtained from an open-label, multicenter, first-in-human phase I dose-escalation trial of ivuxolimab. The trial enrolled adults with locally advanced or metastatic head and neck squamous cell, hepatocellular, melanoma or renal cell carcinoma. Before TCR sequencing, CD4+ and CD8+ T cells were separately sorted from peripheral blood. Germline trimming: 1 base from V, 2 bases from J; junction bases outside gene matches: 12. The germline V gene encodes CDR1 SGHRS and CDR2 YFSETQ. Including the terminal cysteine and phenylalanine, the CDR3 comprises 18 residues. This entry keeps only the CDR3 DNA: 54 bases, framed from base 1.

The chain is encoded by TRBV5-1 joined to TRBJ2-1; 7 central nucleotides agree with TRBD2. The source material was CD4+ or CD8+ T cells sorted from blood, sampled in a trial of the OX40 agonist ivuxolimab. The TCR sequence derives from an adult with an advanced solid tumor such as melanoma, head and neck, liver or kidney cancer. DNA sequence: TGCGCCAGCAGCTTGTCACCTTCTAGCGGAGTAACCTACAATGAGCAGTTCTTC. Translated, it gives CASSLSPSSGVTYNEQFF.